These 8 T cell receptor beta chains were all obtained from the same sample, sequenced in a study of radiation and T cells in renal cell carcinoma. Sample time point: baseline pretreatment blood. Treatment of the sample: 15 Gy SBRT to primary tumor, nephrectomy 4 weeks later. The protocol was immunoSEQ multiplex PCR, while the TCRdb copy is restricted to in-frame clones and leaves out a portion. This repertoire shows approximately 100,000 clones, 80% to 90% found once; its top ten account for under 9.5%. Sequencing used blood, obtained from a patient whose treatment included radiotherapy and nephrectomy. Receptor source: a man aged 50-59 years with renal cell carcinoma.

The J gene is TRBJ1-6, the V gene TRBV29-1, with a tentative D call TRBD1 (6 bases). The V and J ends lost 2 bases and 7 bases respectively, with 9 bases between them. The germline V gene encodes CDR1 SQVTM and CDR2 ANQGSEA. The CDR3 contains 13 residues. As DNA, the CDR3 is TGCAGCGTTGAATTACAGGGAAATTCACCCCTCCACTTT. It translates to CSVELQGNSPLHF.

The chain joins TRBV6-5 to TRBJ1-5; the D is unclear. The CDR3 runs to 15 residues. Trimming pared 0 bases from V and 4 bases from J, leaving 10 bases between. The germline gives CDR1 MNHEY, CDR2 SVGAGI. The CDR3 loop reads CASSYSAGTNQPQHF. In DNA, the CDR3 is TGTGCCAGCAGTTACTCAGCAGGCACGAATCAGCCCCAGCATTTT.

The chain uses TRBV7-6 and TRBJ2-1; TRBD2 agrees at 8 bases. V lost 0 bases, J lost 8 bases, and 9 bases stayed unmatched. Germline V gene sequence: CDR1 SGHVS, CDR2 FNYEAQ. This CDR3 is built from 16 residues. The CDR3 loop reads CASSLAVSGNFDEQFF. The CDR3 DNA reads as TGTGCCAGCAGCTTAGCGGTTAGCGGGAACTTTGATGAGCAGTTCTTC. The variable domain in full, with the rest retrieved from reference TRBV7-6 and TRBJ2-1, is GAGVSQSPRYKVTKRGQDVALRCDPISGHVSLYWYRQALGQGPEFLTYFNYEAQQDKSGLPNDRFSAERPEGSISTLTIQRTEQRDSAMYRCASSLAVSGNFDEQFFGPGTRLTVL.

The genes are TRBV7-3 and TRBJ2-3; TRBD1 or TRBD2 may be the D gene (6 bases each). The ends were cut back, 1 base at V and 5 bases at J, with 16 bases in the middle. CDR1 is SGHTA and CDR2 is FQGTGA in the germline V gene. The CDR3 spans 16 residues. The CDR3: CASSLSGAGAGDTQYF. The CDR3 DNA follows: TGTGCCAGCAGCTTAAGCGGGGCAGGGGCTGGAGATACGCAGTATTTT.

This chain connects TRBV6-1 to TRBJ1-1; the match to TRBD1 covers 7 bases. There are 13 residues in the CDR3. The ends lost 4 bases at V and 5 bases at J; junction bases unmatched: 4. CDR1 is MNHNS and CDR2 is SASEGT in the germline V gene. DNA for the CDR3: TGTGCCAGCAGTGGGACAGGTTTAACTGAAGCTTTCTTT. Amino acids: CASSGTGLTEAFF.

The rearrangement joins TRBV27 to TRBJ2-5; no definite D call. V was pared by 3 bases and J by 3 bases, with 8 bases between. This CDR3 contains 13 residues. Germline V gene data show CDR1 as MNHEY and CDR2 as SMNVEV (reference sequence). CDR3 amino acids: CASSLGGKETQYF. The DNA of the CDR3 is TGTGCCAGCAGTTTGGGCGGAAAAGAGACCCAGTACTTC.

The V gene is TRBV11-1, the J gene TRBJ2-1, with TRBD2 matching over 13 bases. J gave up 11 bases and V 1 base, and 8 bases lay outside the gene matches. The CDR3 is 16 amino acids. Germline-derived CDR1 and CDR2 are SGHAT and FQDESV (reference sequence). CDR3 sequence: CASSLVVTSGGRKQFF. The CDR3 bases are TGTGCCAGCAGCTTAGTTGTGACTAGCGGGGGGCGGAAGCAGTTCTTC.

This clone was observed a few times. The chain couples TRBV4-1 to TRBJ2-2, with TRBD2 matching over 7 bases. V was pared by 4 bases and J by 7 bases, with 9 bases of the junction left unmatched. The CDR3 is made up of 15 amino acids. The germline gives CDR1 MGHRA, CDR2 YSYEKL. The CDR3 DNA reads TGCGCCAGCAGCCCGACCGGGGGGTTGGTCGGGGAGCTGTTTTTT. This codes for CASSPTGGLVGELFF.